The subject of this entry is one T cell receptor beta chain. This record comes from a study of neoadjuvant anti-PD-1 for oral cavity cancer. This sample's time point: after neoadjuvant nivolumab, at surgical resection. No culture or expansion preceded analysis of these blood cells. TCRdb's table, derived via immunoSEQ multiplex PCR, lists solely in-frame clones and lacks some. The sample holds approximately 43,000 clones, about 76% seen once. The V end lost 5 bases, the J end lost 4 bases, and 9 bases lay between the germline ends. The CDR3 extends over 12 amino acids. Germline V lookup: CDR1 SGHTA, CDR2 FQGNSA.

The chain couples TRBV7-2 to TRBJ2-7; no firm D call. This TCR was sampled from a person between 40 and 85 years old with oral cavity squamous cell carcinoma. The sample consisted of PBMCs, taken after nivolumab (anti-PD-1) treatment. The CDR3 is CASSQARYEQYF. Here the CDR3 DNA reads TGTGCCAGCAGCCAAGCACGTTACGAGCAGTACTTC.